A single sample is the source of the 6 T cell receptor beta chains below, sequenced in a study of T-cell reconstitution after alpha-beta-depleted transplantation in children. The TCRbeta library was prepared with unique molecular identifiers. Each CDR3 protein gets one entry after TCRdb re-called the PCR reads with MiXCR. This sample yields some 200,000 distinct CDR3 sequences, of which 7% to 9% are seen a single time; about 40% belongs to the top ten. The source material was PBMCs, mostly from graft donor cells, sampled 360 days after TCRalphabeta/CD19-depleted stem cell transplant. Receptors originate from a male patient aged 2 to 9 who had a stem cell transplant for acute myeloid leukemia, so the T cells may come from the graft donor.

This clonotype appeared many times. The chain carries TRBV7-3 and TRBJ2-3, with D tentatively TRBD2 (6 bases). This CDR3 is built from 15 residues. The germline V gene encodes CDR1 SGHTA and CDR2 FQGTGA. Trimming stripped 5 bases from V and 4 bases from J, with 16 bases between. CDR3 in DNA: TGTGCCAGCAGCCCTAACCCCGGGGGACCAGATACGCAGTATTTT. It encodes CASSPNPGGPDTQYF.

The sample holds a few counts of this clonotype. The V call is TRBV7-3, the J call TRBJ2-1; 8 bases are a match to TRBD2. J was trimmed by 6 bases and V by 1 base; bases with no gene match: 8. Germline-derived CDR1 and CDR2 are SGHTA and FQGTGA. The CDR3 is made up of 16 amino acids. In nucleotides, the CDR3 is TGTGCCAGCAGCTTAAACGGGGCTAGCGGGTCCAATGAGCAGTTCTTC. This translates into CASSLNGASGSNEQFF.

This clonotype was seen a few times. The V call is TRBV4-1, the J call TRBJ2-7; TRBD1 aligns across 7 bases. The CDR3 totals 13 residues. Per germline, CDR1 MGHRA and CDR2 YSYEKL. J was trimmed by 5 bases and V by 0 bases; bases with no gene match: 1. Written as DNA, the CDR3 is TGCGCCAGCAGCCAAGAACAGGGGAACGAGCAGTACGTC. The encoded protein is CASSQEQGNEQYV.

The chain joins TRBV6-1 to TRBJ2-2; D call uncertain. The CDR3 loop spans 13 amino acids. V was trimmed by 4 bases and J by 4 bases, leaving 7 bases between them. Germline CDR1 reads MNHNS; CDR2 reads SASEGT. For the CDR3, the DNA is TGTGCCAGCAGTGCTTTTAGCACCGGGGAGCTGTTTTTT. Translated: CASSAFSTGELFF.

Ten or more counts support this clonotype. This chain links TRBV29-1 with TRBJ2-1; tentative D call: TRBD2 (6 bases). Per germline, CDR1 SQVTM and CDR2 ANQGSEA. The CDR3 loop spans 12 amino acids. V was pared by 7 bases and J by 4 bases, with 11 bases between. The CDR3 reads CSGLVGYNEQFF. In nucleotides, the CDR3 is TGCAGCGGACTAGTGGGGTACAATGAGCAGTTCTTC.

This clonotype was counted only a few times. This chain uses TRBV24-1 with TRBJ2-7, with D maybe TRBD2 (6 bases). Germline assignment: CDR1 KGHDR and CDR2 SFDVKD. The ends were cut back, 6 bases at V and 1 base at J, with 6 bases in the middle. This CDR3 has 12 residues. The CDR3 reads CATSRGSYEQYV. DNA of the CDR3: TGTGCCACCAGTCGGGGGTCCTACGAGCAGTACGTC.